Following are 3 T cell receptor beta chains from one sample sequenced in a study of graft-versus-host responses after intestinal transplantation. Sequenced by immunoSEQ multiplex PCR; TCRdb stores in-frame clones only, minus some. Here the sample spans some 22,000 clones, roughly 90% being singletons. This specimen consisted of PBMCs, obtained roughly 41 days after intestinal transplant. Receptor source: a human patient who received an intestinal transplant, so some T cells may come from the graft donor.

V gene TRBV6-1 combines with J gene TRBJ1-5, with TRBD1 identical over 10 bases. The CDR3 spans 15 residues. V lost 6 bases to trimming and J lost 6 bases; unmatched junction nucleotides: 8. The germline V gene encodes CDR1 MNHNS and CDR2 SASEGT. The CDR3 here is CASSKTGGAGQPQHF. DNA for the CDR3: TGTGCCAGCAGCAAGACAGGGGGCGCGGGTCAGCCCCAGCATTTT.

The CDR3 nucleotides read TGTGCCATCAGACAAAAGATGGGGACAGGGGCTCCCACCGGGGAGCTGTTTTTT. Protein product: CAIRQKMGTGAPTGELFF. The gene calls are TRBV10-3 and TRBJ2-2; TRBD1 matches 10 bases. V lost 6 bases to trimming and J lost 4 bases; unmatched junction nucleotides: 14. Germline V gene sequence: CDR1 ENHRY, CDR2 SYGVKD. CDR3 length equals 18 residues.

The rearrangement joins TRBV4-1 to TRBJ1-5; 8 bases line up with TRBD1. CDR1 is MGHRA and CDR2 is YSYEKL in the germline V gene. The CDR3 is made up of 19 amino acids. The J segment lost 0 bases and the V segment lost 4 bases, leaving 14 bases of the junction unmatched. The CDR3 nucleotides are TGCGCCAGCAGCCTCGACTCCGGGACAGGTGCTTATAGCAATCAGCCCCAGCATTTT. It is translated as CASSLDSGTGAYSNQPQHF.